The 23 T cell receptor beta chains below all came from one sample that was sequenced in a study of blood T cell repertoires in COVID-19. Sequencing was performed with immunoSEQ multiplex PCR; in TCRdb, only in-frame clones are kept and a portion is missing. The data hold about 280,000 clones, with roughly 85% observed a single time. Sequenced: peripheral blood. These receptors all stem from a man over 45 with active or convalescent COVID-19.

The chain combines TRBV4-2 with TRBJ2-2; D is perhaps TRBD2 (6 bases). Germline V CDR1 and CDR2: LGHNA, YNFKEQ. V was shortened by 4 bases and J by 4 bases, with 25 bases between the two germline ends. The CDR3 is 19 amino acids. The CDR3 here is CASSRERSLFTGGTGELFF. CDR3 sequence (DNA): TGTGCCAGCAGCCGAGAGAGGTCTCTATTCACCGGGGGCACCGGGGAGCTGTTTTTT.

The chain uses TRBV28 and TRBJ1-5, with 7 bases aligning to TRBD1. Germline V gives CDR1 MDHEN, CDR2 SYDVKM. V shed 3 bases, J shed 0 bases, and the junction held 11 bases outside the gene matches. This CDR3 spans 18 amino acids. The CDR3 protein is CASSFSRDRRYSNQPQHF. CDR3 nucleotides: TGTGCCAGCAGTTTTTCCCGGGACAGACGTTATAGCAATCAGCCCCAGCATTTT.

V and J are TRBV4-1 and TRBJ2-7; tentatively, D is TRBD2 (6 bases). The CDR3 loop spans 13 amino acids. Deletions cut 1 base from V and 7 bases from J, with 11 bases between. The germline CDR1 and CDR2 sequences are MGHRA and YSYEKL. For the CDR3, the DNA is TGCGCCAGCAGCCAAGCTACCCGGGGGGAGCAGTACTTC. It specifies CASSQATRGEQYF.

This clone has a handful of counts. The chain has TRBV28 and TRBJ1-2; TRBD1 might be the D (5 bases). Trimming left V 5 bases short and J 4 bases short, with 23 bases between. Germline CDR1 and CDR2: MDHEN and SYDVKM. The CDR3 is made up of 17 amino acids. The CDR3 DNA sequence: TGTGCCAGCAGTCCCGGGGGACTCCTAATGGTGTTCTATGGCTACACCTTC. It translates to CASSPGGLLMVFYGYTF.

V is TRBV7-6 and J is TRBJ2-3; D might be TRBD2 (5 bases). V was pared by 5 bases and J by 3 bases, with 15 bases between. Germline-derived CDR1 and CDR2 are SGHVS and FNYEAQ. The CDR3 is made up of 15 amino acids. CDR3 region: CASSPMGERTDTQYF. In DNA, the CDR3 is TGTGCCAGCAGCCCAATGGGAGAGCGGACAGATACGCAGTATTTT.

The chain recombines TRBV5-5 with TRBJ2-3, with 9 bases identical to TRBD1. This CDR3 has 17 residues. Germline V gene lookup returns CDR1 SGHKS and CDR2 YYEKEE (reference sequence). The V and J ends lost 0 bases and 2 bases, in that order; junction bases with no gene match: 7. The CDR3 DNA follows: TGTGCCAGCAGCTTGGTGGCCGGACAGGGGCTCACAGATACGCAGTATTTT. This sequence encodes CASSLVAGQGLTDTQYF.

The chain combines TRBV3-1 (or the pseudogene TRBV3-2) with TRBJ1-6; TRBD1 aligns across 7 bases. The V and J ends lost 4 bases and 10 bases, in that order; junction bases with no gene match: 10. Per germline, CDR1 LGHDT and CDR2 YNNKEL (reference sequence). This CDR3 contains 15 residues. In DNA form, the CDR3 reads TGTGCCAGCAGCCTCGGACAGGCGAATAGGTCACCCCTCCACTTT. This gives the protein CASSLGQANRSPLHF.

This sequence joins TRBV4-1 and TRBJ1-5; TRBD1 aligns across 10 bases. The ends lost 0 bases at V and 6 bases at J; junction bases unmatched: 2. The CDR3 covers 15 residues. Germline lookup yields CDR1 MGHRA and CDR2 YSYEKL. This chain's CDR3 is CASSQDRDRGQPQHF. The CDR3 DNA is TGCGCCAGCAGCCAAGATCGGGACAGGGGTCAGCCCCAGCATTTT.

This clone came up a few times. The chain has TRBV6-5 and TRBJ2-1; 13 bases are a match to TRBD2. Unmatched junction bases numbered 9, after V lost 4 bases and J lost 9 bases. Per germline, CDR1 MNHEY and CDR2 SVGAGI. The CDR3 sequence is 16 residues long. The CDR3 nucleotides are TGTGCCAGCAGTTCCTCTCGACTAGCGGGAGGTAGTGAGCAGTTCTTC. Protein sequence: CASSSSRLAGGSEQFF.

The chain employs TRBV7-7 and TRBJ2-3, with D unclear. Germline assignment: CDR1 SSHAT and CDR2 FNYEAQ (reference sequence). CDR3 length equals 14 residues. Trimming removed 6 bases at V and 2 bases at J, with 12 bases between. Here the CDR3 DNA reads TGTGCCAGCAGTCCAAATCCAAACACAGATACGCAGTATTTT. Translating gives CASSPNPNTDTQYF.

V gene TRBV4-2 combines with J gene TRBJ1-4, with TRBD1 identical over 7 bases. This CDR3 comprises 16 residues. Germline V gene lookup returns CDR1 LGHNA and CDR2 YNFKEQ. V shed 0 bases, J shed 2 bases, and the junction held 3 bases outside the gene matches. Written as DNA, the CDR3 is TGTGCCAGCAGCCAAGATCCGGGACAGACTAATGAAAAACTGTTTTTT. This encodes CASSQDPGQTNEKLFF.

The genes are TRBV30 and TRBJ1-6; 9 bases are shared with TRBD1. This CDR3 is built from 14 residues. V lost 7 bases, J lost 7 bases, and 8 bases stayed unmatched. Germline-derived CDR1 and CDR2 are GTSNPN and SVGIG (reference sequence). The DNA of the CDR3 is TGTGCCTCGATTGACAGGGGGTACAATTCACCCCTCCACTTT. Its translation: CASIDRGYNSPLHF.

A remark on this clone: The same CDR3 arises from other DNA sequences in this sample as well. The rearrangement joins TRBV12-3 or TRBV12-4 to TRBJ1-1; D gene unclear. The CDR3 runs to 13 residues. V was clipped by 6 bases and J by 1 base, with 9 bases between them. The CDR3 DNA sequence: TGTGCCAGCAGCCTTGGGCGGAACACTGAAGCTTTCTTT. Amino acids: CASSLGRNTEAFF.

Note on this clone: One end of the junction fails to match germline, which may point to a read error. The J gene is TRBJ2-7, the V gene TRBV6-1; D remains ambiguous. This CDR3 comprises 13 residues. Germline loops: CDR1 MNHNS, CDR2 SASEGT. DNA for the CDR3: TGTGCCAGCAGTCAAGCGCTAGGTCGCGAGCAGTACTTC. Amino acids: CASSQALGREQYF.

The gene calls are TRBV29-1 and TRBJ1-2; no firm D call. Deletions cut 4 bases from V and 2 bases from J, with 8 bases between. Looked up from germline, CDR1 is SQVTM and CDR2 is ANQGSEA. CDR3 length: 12 amino acids. Written as DNA, the CDR3 is TGCAGCGTTGGTGGGCAGAACTATGGCTACACCTTC. It translates to CSVGGQNYGYTF.

The gene calls are TRBV28 and TRBJ1-6, with D unclear. The V gene's germline CDR1 is MDHEN and CDR2 SYDVKM. V dropped 2 bases and J dropped 10 bases, with 6 bases sitting between them. The CDR3 loop spans 12 amino acids. This CDR3 is CASSLRGSPLHF. For the CDR3, the DNA is TGTGCCAGCAGTTTACGGGGATCACCCCTCCACTTT. Supplemented by reference TRBV28 and TRBJ1-6, the full variable domain reads DVKVTQSSRYLVKRTGEKVFLECVQDMDHENMFWYRQDPGLGLRLIYFSYDVKMKEKGDIPEGYSVSREKKERFSLILESASTNQTSMYLCASSLRGSPLHFGNGTRLTVT.

This chain uses TRBV5-1 with TRBJ2-3; the D gene is possibly TRBD2 (5 bases). The germline CDR1 and CDR2 sequences are SGHRS and YFSETQ. The CDR3 runs 14 residues. Trimming took off 5 bases at V and 2 bases at J, with 12 bases between the two ends. The CDR3 DNA reads as TGCGCCAGCAGGTCAGGAGGCTTCACAGATACGCAGTATTTT. Translated: CASRSGGFTDTQYF.

The rearrangement uses TRBV15 and TRBJ2-5; TRBD2 might be the D (5 bases). The germline V and J ends were trimmed by 1 base and 2 bases, with 11 bases remaining between them. Looked up from germline, CDR1 is LNHNV and CDR2 is YYDKDF (reference sequence). This CDR3 region has 15 residues. CDR3 sequence: CATSRAPGTQETQYF. DNA of the CDR3: TGTGCCACCAGCAGAGCCCCGGGAACTCAAGAGACCCAGTACTTC.

The chain joins TRBV5-4 to TRBJ2-1, with 9 bases aligning to TRBD2. The V gene end was trimmed by 0 bases and the J gene end by 8 bases; junction bases not matched to a gene: 6. CDR1 SGHNT and CDR2 YYREEE come from the germline V gene (reference sequence). This CDR3 has 15 residues. As DNA, the CDR3 is TGTGCCAGCAGCTTGGACGTGACTAGCGGCCATGAGCAGTTCTTC. Its protein product is CASSLDVTSGHEQFF.

The rearrangement uses TRBV19 and TRBJ1-5, with 7 positions matching TRBD1. This CDR3 contains 19 residues. Germline lookup yields CDR1 LNHDA and CDR2 SQIVND (reference sequence). V lost 5 bases, J lost 2 bases, and 18 bases stayed unmatched. The CDR3, as DNA: TGTGCCAGTAGTGCCCTCCTCTCGGCCTATCAGGGGGGCAATCAGCCCCAGCATTTT. Translation: CASSALLSAYQGGNQPQHF.

The chain is built from TRBV7-3 and TRBJ2-1; 9 positions match TRBD2. The V segment lost 1 base and the J segment 1 base; nucleotides outside the gene matches: 17. Looked up from germline, CDR1 is SGHTA and CDR2 is FQGTGA. The CDR3 spans 21 residues. CDR3 region: CASSLIPLAGSLMGSYNEQFF. DNA of the CDR3: TGTGCCAGCAGCTTAATCCCTCTAGCGGGGTCTCTAATGGGTTCCTACAATGAGCAGTTCTTC.

The CDR3 sequence: CASSFNLNTEAFF. The CDR3, as DNA: TGTGCCAGCAGCTTTAACTTGAACACTGAAGCTTTCTTT. The V call is TRBV7-3, the J call TRBJ1-1, with D uncertain. V lost 3 bases, J lost 0 bases, and 5 bases lay in between. CDR1 is SGHTA and CDR2 is FQGTGA in the germline V gene. The CDR3 totals 13 residues.

The CDR3 is CASHGGVGTGELFF. CDR3 DNA sequence: TGTGCCAGCCACGGCGGGGTGGGCACCGGGGAGCTGTTTTTT. V and J are TRBV2 and TRBJ2-2, with TRBD2 as a possible D gene (6 bases). In germline, CDR1 is SNHLY, CDR2 FYNNEI. The CDR3 covers 14 residues. V lost 8 bases, J lost 4 bases, and 14 bases lay in between.